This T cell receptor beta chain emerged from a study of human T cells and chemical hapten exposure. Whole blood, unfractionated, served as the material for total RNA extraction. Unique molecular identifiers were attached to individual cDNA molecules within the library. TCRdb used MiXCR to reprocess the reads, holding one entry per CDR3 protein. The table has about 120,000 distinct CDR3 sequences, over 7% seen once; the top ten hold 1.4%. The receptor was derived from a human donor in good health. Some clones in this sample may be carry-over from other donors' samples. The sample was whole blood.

CDR3 protein: CASSPRTSGRSTTDTQYF. The CDR3 nucleotides are TGTGCCAGCAGCCCCCGGACTAGCGGGAGGTCGACCACAGATACGCAGTATTTT. The chain recombines TRBV14 with TRBJ2-3, with 14 bases that match TRBD2. Germline V gene data show CDR1 as SGHDN and CDR2 as FVKESK. This CDR3 contains 18 residues. With V trimmed by 4 bases and J by 2 bases, 8 bases remained unmatched.